This TCR beta chain was documented in a study of OX40 agonist ivuxolimab in advanced cancers. Across the whole study: Among those treated, three patients had partial responses, one with hepatocellular carcinoma and two with cutaneous melanoma.

Profiled with immunoSEQ multiplex PCR; TCRdb holds only in-frame clones, not every one. The sample lists about 50,000 clones; 87% were seen once. This clone was detected only a few times. No antigen is known for it. Study-level findings and limits: CD8+ T cells (on average) carried more expanded clones than CD4+ T cells.

The CDR3 loop spans 14 amino acids. The V gene lost 4 bases and the J gene lost 1 base, with 10 bases spanning the gap. Germline V gene lookup returns CDR1 SGHNT and CDR2 YYREEE (reference sequence). The receptor's source is an adult with an advanced solid tumor such as melanoma, head and neck, liver or kidney cancer. The material sequenced was CD4+ or CD8+ T cells sorted from blood, taken in a trial of the OX40 agonist ivuxolimab. The V call is TRBV5-4, the J call TRBJ2-3; D may be TRBD2 (5 bases). The DNA of the CDR3 is TGTGCCAGCAGCCTAAAGGAGGGCACAGATACGCAGTATTTT. Its translation is CASSLKEGTDTQYF.